This T cell receptor (beta chain) was profiled in a study of long-term antiretroviral therapy in people with HIV. At the level of the study: Collection dates of the earliest samples fall about a decade before the 2015 immediate-ART recommendation. Notes on the study in general: Post-ART diversity increased but stayed below transplant donor controls. Specimens of blood were obtained during about 2004 to 2017, possibly under older ART regimens.

About this clone itself: What it recognizes is unknown.

They ran version v3.0 of the immunoSEQ assay at survey level. Here immunoSEQ multiplex PCR was the method, and the copy in TCRdb shows in-frame clones only, minus some. The sample contains some 45,000 clones, about nine tenths of which appear only once. The V gene's germline CDR1 is MGHRA and CDR2 YSYEKL. This CDR3 contains 15 residues. V was clipped by 1 base and J by 3 bases; unmatched bases: 5. This TCR was sampled from a woman aged 45-60 years with HIV. The chain links TRBV4-1 to TRBJ2-7; 8 nucleotides match TRBD1. Source: unsorted PBMCs, taken 0.1 years before starting antiretroviral therapy. This CDR3 is CASSQGLQGVYEQYF. DNA of the CDR3: TGCGCCAGCAGCCAAGGCCTACAGGGGGTCTACGAGCAGTACTTC.